This TCR beta chain was recorded in a study of blood T cell repertoires in COVID-19 (dated by TCRdb to the early 2020s). As for the study more broadly: The collaborator samples originated in the United States, Italy and Spain and spanned the acute and convalescent phases of COVID-19. A freely available public database, intended as a resource for researchers studying the immune response to SARS-CoV-2, is where the repertoires were released. Samples came from the ongoing ImmuneRACE study (first 160 participants) plus 1,254 subjects from 6 global collaborators. Where available, HLA class I and class II types were taken from metadata supplied by the sample provider and were not determined by assay-based typing. The material from the prospective study consisted of cDNA or gDNA derived from T cells, B-cell-depleted T cells, or PBMCs. A de-identified subject ID, COVID-19 status, age in years and sex were almost always included in the sample metadata. The dataset comprised deeply sampled blood TCRbeta repertoires from subjects exposed to, actively infected with, or recovered from COVID-19. On the study overall, not on this receptor specifically: The amount of clinical and demographic metadata varied by source and participant and was provided uncurated.

Participants in the prospective study were enrolled through a virtual design, were aged roughly 18 to 100 years, and lived in under 25 United States geographic areas. In the prospective study, participants were assigned to cohorts based on the clinical history participants reported in a screening survey and a study questionnaire. For ImmuneRACE Cohort 3, a participant was defined as recovered based on two consecutive negative NP/OP PCR tests, clearance by a healthcare professional, or resolution of symptoms. In the prospective study, whole blood, serum and a nasopharyngeal or oropharyngeal swab were collected from each participant by mobile phlebotomists. Participants in the prospective study had the option to provide additional blood draws and questionnaires over a roughly 2-month period. Blood samples from the prospective study were shipped frozen or at room temperature prior to DNA extraction.

TCRbeta CDR3 regions were amplified from genomic DNA by means of the immunoSEQ Assay, a bias-controlled multiplex PCR. Processing in the source paper ran as follows. Nucleated cell counts per sample were estimated from amplification of reference gene primers within the assay. To quantify the absolute abundance of each unique TCRbeta CDR3 rearrangement, sequence reads were collapsed and filtered. For each sample, productive Simpson clonality was calculated as the square root of Simpson's diversity index across productive rearrangements. In its TCRdb copy, this immuneACCESS table keeps in-frame sequences only and misses some clones. Where compared with another copy, unresolved V genes explain less than half of these, and the others have no known cause. The DNA gave D and trimming, while V, J and clone size come from that table. The sample table shows over 300,000 clones, and under 90% are seen once. The ten largest make up 10% of the sample.

The junction shows trimming of 1 base on V and 8 bases on J, plus 5 bases between the germline ends. According to the germline V gene (reference sequence), CDR1 reads SEHNR and CDR2 reads FQNEAQ. The CDR3 measures 12 amino acids from cysteine to phenylalanine. The retained sequence is limited to the CDR3, 36 bases, with the frame set at the first base. With regard to this clone: Its antigen target is currently unknown. Base qualities are not provided; no much larger clone lies one nucleotide away.

The sequence came from a woman younger than 35 who had recovered from COVID-19. In this chain, TRBV7-9 is recombined with TRBJ1-4; the D gene assignment is ambiguous. Sequences were obtained from PBMCs or T cells enriched from blood (not recorded which). CDR3 region: CASSLVSEKLFF. The DNA sequence follows: TGTGCCAGCAGCTTAGTATCCGAAAAACTGTTTTTT.